This TCR beta chain derives from a study of shared clonotypes between healthy human individuals. General observations from the study: What limited the represented genetic and exposure-history diversity was the small number of donors. Blood alone was sampled, and tissue repertoires likely differ.

Points on this clone: The antigen is unknown.

Trimming cost V 8 bases and J 0 bases, with 10 bases left between them. CDR1 SEHNR and CDR2 FQNEAQ come from the germline V gene (reference sequence). There are 14 residues in the CDR3. Using immunoSEQ multiplex PCR, the repertoire was profiled, and TCRdb retains in-frame clones only, with some absent. Among some 1.1 million clones, 60% to 85% were seen once, and the ten largest hold 0.89%. This sequence was found in a man aged 18 to 35 in good health. Some clones in this sample may be carry-over from other donors' samples. The chain couples TRBV7-9 to TRBJ2-2, with TRBD1 as a possible D gene (6 bases). Sequenced: memory CD4+ T cells from PBMCs. Subset defined: CD45RA-negative fraction. The CDR3 nucleotides are TGTGCCAGCCGCAGGGGCGCGAACACCGGGGAGCTGTTTTTT. Protein sequence: CASRRGANTGELFF.